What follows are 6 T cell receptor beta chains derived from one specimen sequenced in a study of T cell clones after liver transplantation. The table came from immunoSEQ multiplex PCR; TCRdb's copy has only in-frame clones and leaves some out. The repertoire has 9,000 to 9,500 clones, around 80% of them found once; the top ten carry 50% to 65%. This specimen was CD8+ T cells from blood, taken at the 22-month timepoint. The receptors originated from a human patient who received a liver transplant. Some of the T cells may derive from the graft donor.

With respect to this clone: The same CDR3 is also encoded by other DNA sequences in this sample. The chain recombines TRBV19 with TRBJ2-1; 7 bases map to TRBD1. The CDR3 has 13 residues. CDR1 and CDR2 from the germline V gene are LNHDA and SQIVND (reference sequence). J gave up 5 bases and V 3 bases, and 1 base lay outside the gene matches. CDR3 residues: CASSIGQDNEQFF. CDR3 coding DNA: TGTGCCAGTAGTATCGGACAGGACAATGAGCAGTTCTTC. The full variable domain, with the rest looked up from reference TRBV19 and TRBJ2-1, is DGGITQSPKYLFRKEGQNVTLSCEQNLNHDAMYWYRQDPGQGLRLIYYSQIVNDFQKGDIAEGYSVSREKKESFPLTVTSAQKNPTAFYLCASSIGQDNEQFFGPGTRLTVL.

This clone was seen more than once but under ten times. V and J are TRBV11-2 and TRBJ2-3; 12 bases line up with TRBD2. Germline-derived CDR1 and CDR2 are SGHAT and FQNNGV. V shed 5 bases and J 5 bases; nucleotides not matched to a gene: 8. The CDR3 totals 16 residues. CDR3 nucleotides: TGTGCCAGCAGCAATGAACTAGCGGGGGGCGTAGATACGCAGTATTTT. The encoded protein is CASSNELAGGVDTQYF. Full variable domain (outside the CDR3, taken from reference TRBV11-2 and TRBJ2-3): EAGVAQSPRYKIIEKRQSVAFWCNPISGHATLYWYQQILGQGPKLLIQFQNNGVVDDSQLPKDRFSAERLKGVDSTLKIQPAKLEDSAVYLCASSNELAGGVDTQYFGPGTRLTVL.

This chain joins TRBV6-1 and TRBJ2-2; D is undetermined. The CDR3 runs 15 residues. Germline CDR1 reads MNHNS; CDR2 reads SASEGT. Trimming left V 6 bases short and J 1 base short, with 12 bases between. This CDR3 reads CASRFAVGNTGELFF. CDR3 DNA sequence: TGTGCCAGCAGGTTCGCGGTGGGGAACACCGGGGAGCTGTTTTTT.

The CDR3 DNA is TGTGCCAGCAGTTTTTCGGACAGGGGCGTAACTATAACTCATCAGCCCCAGCATTTT. Translating gives CASSFSDRGVTITHQPQHF. The gene calls are TRBV27 and TRBJ1-5, with 9 bases that match TRBD1. This CDR3 spans 19 amino acids. The V gene end was trimmed by 3 bases and the J gene end by 5 bases; junction bases not matched to a gene: 17. Germline V gives CDR1 MNHEY, CDR2 SMNVEV (reference sequence).

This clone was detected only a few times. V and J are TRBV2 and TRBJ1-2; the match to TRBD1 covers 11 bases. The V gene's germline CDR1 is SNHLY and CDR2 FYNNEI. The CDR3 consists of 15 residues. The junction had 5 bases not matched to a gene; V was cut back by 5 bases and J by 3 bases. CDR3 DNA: TGTGCCAGCAGTCCCGGGACAGGGGGATACTATGGCTACACCTTC. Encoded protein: CASSPGTGGYYGYTF. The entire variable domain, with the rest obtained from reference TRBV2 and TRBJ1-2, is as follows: EPEVTQTPSHQVTQMGQEVILRCVPISNHLYFYWYRQILGQKVEFLVSFYNNEISEKSEIFDDQFSVERPDGSNFTLKIRSTKLEDSAMYFCASSPGTGGYYGYTFGSGTRLTVV.

The CDR3 DNA sequence: TGTGCCAGCAGCTCGGCGGGACAGACGACAGATACGCAGTATTTT. Translated, it gives CASSSAGQTTDTQYF. This rearrangement joins TRBV11-3 to TRBJ2-3, with D tentatively TRBD1 (7 bases). CDR3 size: 15 residues. Germline CDR1 SGHNT, CDR2 YENEEA. Trimming removed 4 bases from V and 3 bases from J, with 14 bases in between.